The T cell receptor (beta chain) described here comes from a study of shared clonotypes between healthy human individuals. Study-wide results and caveats: Relative to their counterparts shared across all four donors, non-shared clonotypes exhibited diminished generation probabilities.

In the original workflow: ImmunoSEQ yielded junction-only sequences lacking quality scores, so filtering differed. Clones were sequenced by immunoSEQ multiplex PCR, and TCRdb holds only the in-frame ones, with some missing. From that table come the V and J calls and clone size; the DNA was used to work out D and trimming. The top ten clones hold approximately 0.5% of a sample with approximately 1.1 million clones, around 82% of them seen once. The germline V gene encodes CDR1 SGHDT and CDR2 YYEEEE. The V end was cut by 6 bases, the J end by 1 base, with 11 bases between. The CDR3 has 14 residues. Worth noting for this clone: Its antigen remains unidentified.

Recent acute infections and vaccinations were absent in the healthy HIV-negative adult donors. A split of CD4+ cells into CD45RA+ naive and CD45RA-negative memory subsets was performed. Sequencing was done on a sample of memory CD4+ T cells from PBMCs. Sample subset: CD45RA-negative fraction. The V call is TRBV5-6, the J call TRBJ1-5; tentative D call: TRBD1 (6 bases). This receptor was identified in a man aged 18-30 years in good health. Some clones in this sample may be carry-over from other donors' samples. CDR3 DNA sequence: TGTGCCAGCATCCGCAGGGGAAGCAATCAGCCCCAGCATTTT. It yields the protein CASIRRGSNQPQHF.